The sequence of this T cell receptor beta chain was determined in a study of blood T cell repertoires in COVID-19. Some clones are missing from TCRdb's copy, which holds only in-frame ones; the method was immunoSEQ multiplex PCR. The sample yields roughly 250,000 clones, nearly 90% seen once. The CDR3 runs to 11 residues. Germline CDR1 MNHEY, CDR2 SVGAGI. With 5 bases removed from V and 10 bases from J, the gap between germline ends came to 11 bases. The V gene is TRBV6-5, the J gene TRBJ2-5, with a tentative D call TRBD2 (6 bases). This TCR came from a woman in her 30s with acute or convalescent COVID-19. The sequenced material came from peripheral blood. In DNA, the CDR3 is TGTGCCAGCAGTCGCGGGGTGGGCCAGTACTTC. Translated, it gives CASSRGVGQYF.